Detailed here is one TCR beta chain. Germline V gene data show CDR1 as SQVTM and CDR2 as ANQGSEA. This CDR3 spans 15 amino acids. Trimming pared 3 bases from V and 2 bases from J, leaving 15 bases between. The sample comes from a study of Tregs in tolerant kidney transplant recipients. Data came from immunoSEQ multiplex PCR; TCRdb stores just in-frame clones and leaves some out. This table holds around 77,000 clones, 95% to 98% found once. The material sequenced was CD4+ T cells from blood, taken before the transplant. This clonotype was obtained from a human donor who received a combined kidney and bone marrow transplant. The J gene is TRBJ2-3, the V gene TRBV29-1, with a possible D match to TRBD1 (5 bases). The CDR3 bases are TGCAGCGTTGACCAGGGATTTGAAAACACAGATACGCAGTATTTT. It encodes CSVDQGFENTDTQYF.